The T cell receptor beta chain described here comes from a study of blood T cell repertoires in COVID-19. Study-level information: T cells, B-cell-depleted T cells, or PBMCs supplied cDNA or gDNA.

Measured with immunoSEQ multiplex PCR; TCRdb has only the in-frame clones, and not every one. The sample has around 250,000 clones, approximately 84% seen once. Everyone who took part was roughly 18 to 89 years old, and they came from about 23 US areas. In assigning cohorts, the study relied on participant-reported clinical history. The CDR3 covers 14 residues. V trimming: 5 bases; J trimming: 5 bases; junction bases outside the gene matches: 9. Germline-derived CDR1 and CDR2 are SGHNT and YYREEE (reference sequence). Sequenced input: PBMCs or T cells enriched from blood (not recorded which). The receptor comes from a middle-aged man who had recovered from COVID-19. V and J are TRBV5-4 and TRBJ2-7, with 8 bases fitting TRBD1. The CDR3 region has the DNA TGTGCCAGCAGTGCTGACAGGGGAAGAGACGAGCAGTACTTC. It encodes CASSADRGRDEQYF.